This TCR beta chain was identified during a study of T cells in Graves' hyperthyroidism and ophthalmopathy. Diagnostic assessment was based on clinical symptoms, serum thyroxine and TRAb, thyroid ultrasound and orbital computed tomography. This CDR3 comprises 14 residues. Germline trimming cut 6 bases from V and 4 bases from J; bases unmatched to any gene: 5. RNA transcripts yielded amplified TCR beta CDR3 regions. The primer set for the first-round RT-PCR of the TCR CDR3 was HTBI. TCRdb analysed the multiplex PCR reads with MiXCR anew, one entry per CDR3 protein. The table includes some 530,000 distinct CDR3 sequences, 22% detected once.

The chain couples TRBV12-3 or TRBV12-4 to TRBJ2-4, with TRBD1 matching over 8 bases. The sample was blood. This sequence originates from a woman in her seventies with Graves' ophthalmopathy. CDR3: CASRPGQGKNIQYF. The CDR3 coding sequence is TGTGCCAGCAGACCCGGACAGGGAAAAAACATTCAGTACTTC.